Listed below are T cell receptor beta chains from one sample, sequenced in a study of cytomegalovirus exposure and HLA in healthy donors. Sequencing used immunoSEQ multiplex PCR; TCRdb keeps in-frame clones, though not all of them. This table has approximately 120,000 clones, over 70% appearing once. Source material: PBMCs. The receptors stem from a man aged 35 to 55 in good health and CMV-seropositive. CDR3s include the opening cysteine and the closing phenylalanine or tryptophan. A D gene is named only where the DNA matches it firmly. Size tells how often a clone was seen (once, few, many) or the class of an expanded clone, and some rows leave it out.

D | size | J | V | DNA | CDR3
TRBD1 | NA | TRBJ1-4 | TRBV29-1 | TGCAGCGTCCGGACAGGGTTTGCAACTAATGAAAAACTGTTTTTT | CSVRTGFATNEKLFF
NA | once | TRBJ1-5 | TRBV13 | TGTGCCAGCAGCTTAGGGCCTCCCTTGAGGGCCGGCCCCTCTTATCAGCCCCAGCATTTT | CASSLGPPLRAGPSYQPQHF
TRBD2 | few | TRBJ2-5 | TRBV19 | TGTGCCAGTAGTATACTAGCGGGGGTGCAAGAGACCCAGTACTTC | CASSILAGVQETQYF
TRBD2 | NA | TRBJ2-3 | TRBV14 | TGTGCCAGCAGCCAACCCCGGGGTAGCGGGAGCACAGATACGCAGTATTTT | CASSQPRGSGSTDTQYF
NA | NA | TRBJ1-1 | TRBV29-1 | TGCAGCGTGAAAGACAGTTTGAACACTGAAGCTTTCTTT | CSVKDSLNTEAFF
TRBD1 | NA | TRBJ2-7 | TRBV29-1 | TGCAGCGTGCTGGGACAGCTAGCCTACGAGCAGTACTTC | CSVLGQLAYEQYF
TRBD1 | NA | TRBJ2-6 | TRBV9 | TGTGCCAGCAGCTGGGACAGCTCTGGGGCCAACGTCCTGACTTTC | CASSWDSSGANVLTF
NA | NA | TRBJ1-3 | TRBV7-2 | TGTGCCAGCAGCCCTTCCTCAGGCACCATATATTTT | CASSPSSGTIYF
NA | once | TRBJ2-3 | TRBV10-1 | TGCGCCAGCAGTACCGCTAGTACGAGTACGCAGTATTTT | CASSTASTSTQYF
TRBD1 | NA | TRBJ1-2 | TRBV30 | TGTGCCTGGAGCTCGGACAGGGGAGGTGACTATGGCTACACCTTC | CAWSSDRGGDYGYTF
NA | once | TRBJ2-1 | TRBV6-5 | TGTGCCAGCAGCTCGCAGGGGTATGGGCAGTTCTTC | CASSSQGYGQFF
TRBD1 | NA | TRBJ2-3 | TRBV5-1 | TGCGCCAGCAGCTTGGACAGGGGACCCACAGATACGCAGTATTTT | CASSLDRGPTDTQYF
TRBD2 | few | TRBJ2-3 | TRBV4-1 | TGCGCCAGCAGCCAAAAGGGGACTAGCGGGGGCCCGGTAGGCACAGATACGCAGTATTTT | CASSQKGTSGGPVGTDTQYF
NA | NA | TRBJ2-2 | TRBV2 | TGTGCCAGCAGTGGCGCATTCACCGGGGAGCTGTTTTTT | CASSGAFTGELFF
NA | NA | TRBJ2-1 | TRBV28 | TGTGCCAGCAGTTGGGTGGAGGAGCAGTTCTTC | CASSWVEEQFF
TRBD2 | NA | TRBJ2-7 | TRBV5-1 | TGCGCCAGCAGCTTGAGTGCTAGCGGAACCTACGAGCAGTACTTC | CASSLSASGTYEQYF
NA | NA | TRBJ2-1 | TRBV25-1 | TGTGCCAGCACCTACTACAATGAGCAGTTCTTC | CASTYYNEQFF
NA | few | TRBJ2-7 | TRBV19 | TGTGCCAGTAGTAGCGGCAGAACCTCCTACGAGCAGTACTTC | CASSSGRTSYEQYF
NA | few | TRBJ1-6 | TRBV30 | TGTGCCTGGAGGGACACGCATAATTCACCCCTCCACTTT | CAWRDTHNSPLHF
NA | NA | TRBJ1-3 | TRBV9 | TGTGCCAGCAGCGTAATCTCGGACTCCAGCTCTGGAAACACCATATATTTT | CASSVISDSSSGNTIYF
TRBD1 | NA | TRBJ1-3 | TRBV6-4 | TGTGCCAGCAGTCGGGACAGGCCAGGAAACACCATATATTTT | CASSRDRPGNTIYF
TRBD2 | NA | TRBJ2-1 | TRBV27 | TGTGCCAGCAGCTTCCGGGGACTAGCGGGACTAAGCTCCTACAATGAGCAGTTCTTC | CASSFRGLAGLSSYNEQFF
NA | once | TRBJ2-3 | TRBV5-1 | TGCGCCAGCAGCTTGGAGGGGCGACCCACAGATACGCAGTATTTT | CASSLEGRPTDTQYF
NA | NA | TRBJ2-3 | TRBV25-1 | TGTGCCAGCAGTGAATCAGGGGGGCTTACCACAGATACGCAGTATTTT | CASSESGGLTTDTQYF
NA | NA | TRBJ2-3 | TRBV13 | TGTGCCAGCAGCTTAGGGCGCCGAACCACAGATACGCAGTATTTT | CASSLGRRTTDTQYF
NA | NA | TRBJ2-2 | TRBV4-2 | TGTGCCAGCAGCAAAGGGGTCACGGGGGAAACCGGGGAGCTGTTTTTT | CASSKGVTGETGELFF
NA | NA | TRBJ2-1 | TRBV11-3 | TGTGCCAGCAGCTTATACCTTGGGGGGGCGGGACCCTCCTACAATGAGCAGTTCTTC | CASSLYLGGAGPSYNEQFF
NA | NA | TRBJ2-2 | TRBV10-3 | TGTGCCATCCCGAAGGACAGACTAAACACCGGGGAGCTGTTTTTT | CAIPKDRLNTGELFF
TRBD2 | NA | TRBJ2-1 | TRBV7-8 | TGTGCCAGCAGCAGAAGGACTAGCAACTACAATGAGCAGTTCTTC | CASSRRTSNYNEQFF
NA | NA | TRBJ2-3 | TRBV5-4 | TGTGCCAGCAGCTTAGGGGGGGGCCCAGATACGCAGTATTTT | CASSLGGGPDTQYF
NA | NA | TRBJ1-4 | TRBV19 | TGTGCCAGTAAGGGGGTCGGGCTTGAGGAAAAACTGTTTTTT | CASKGVGLEEKLFF
TRBD2 | NA | TRBJ2-5 | TRBV19 | TGTGCCAGTAGTTCGTTGACTAGCGGCCAAGAGACCCAGTACTTC | CASSSLTSGQETQYF
NA | NA | TRBJ2-1 | TRBV14 | TGTGCCAGCAGCCAAGAAGTAAGGGCGGGCTACAATGAGCAGTTCTTC | CASSQEVRAGYNEQFF
NA | NA | TRBJ1-1 | TRBV6-1 | TGTGCCAGCAGGACGGGAGGGAAGAACACTGAAGCTTTCTTT | CASRTGGKNTEAFF
NA | few | TRBJ2-1 | TRBV2 | TGTGCCAGCAGTGAGGGCGACAGAACCTACAATGAGCAGTTCTTC | CASSEGDRTYNEQFF
NA | NA | TRBJ1-2 | TRBV5-1 | TGCGCCAGCAGCATTGACCGACAGGTCTATGGCTACACCTTC | CASSIDRQVYGYTF
TRBD1 | NA | TRBJ2-1 | TRBV5-4 | TGTGCCAGCAGCAAGGGACAGGGTATAGGGGAAAACAATGAGCAGTTCTTC | CASSKGQGIGENNEQFF
NA | NA | TRBJ2-7 | TRBV6-5 | TGTGCCAGCAGTTACGGGAGAAGCGAGCAGTACTTC | CASSYGRSEQYF
NA | NA | TRBJ1-4 | TRBV7-2 | TGTGCCAGCAGCTTATGGGGCCCTACCGGGACTACTGAAAAACTGTTTTTT | CASSLWGPTGTTEKLFF
NA | NA | TRBJ2-2 | TRBV28 | TGTGCCAGCAGTTTGGTCCCAGGGGAAGTGGCCGGGGAGCTGTTTTTT | CASSLVPGEVAGELFF
NA | NA | TRBJ1-4 | TRBV7-8 | TGTGCCAGCAGCTTTAGGGGCCCTAATGAAAAACTGTTTTTT | CASSFRGPNEKLFF
NA | few | TRBJ2-2 | TRBV27 | TGTGCCAGCAGTGGGCCGGGGATAGCCTTTTCCAACACCGGGGAGCTGTTTTTT | CASSGPGIAFSNTGELFF
NA | NA | TRBJ1-1 | TRBV7-6 | TGTGCCAGCAGCTCGGTAAACACTGAAGCTTTCTTT | CASSSVNTEAFF
NA | NA | TRBJ2-2 | TRBV5-6 | TGTGCCAGCAGCTTGGCAGGGGGGACCACCGGGGAGCTGTTTTTT | CASSLAGGTTGELFF
NA | NA | TRBJ1-2 | TRBV5-5 | TGTGCCAGCAGCCCACAGGGAAACTATGGCTACACCTTC | CASSPQGNYGYTF